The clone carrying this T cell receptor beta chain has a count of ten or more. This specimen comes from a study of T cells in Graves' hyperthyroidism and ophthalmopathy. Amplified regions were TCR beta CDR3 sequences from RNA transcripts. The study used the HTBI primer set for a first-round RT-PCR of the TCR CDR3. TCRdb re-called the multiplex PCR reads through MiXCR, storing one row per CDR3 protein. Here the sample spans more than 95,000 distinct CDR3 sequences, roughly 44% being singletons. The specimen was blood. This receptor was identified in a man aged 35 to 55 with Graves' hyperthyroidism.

The CDR3 region is CASSLRTATDTQYF. In DNA form, the CDR3 reads TGTGCCAGCAGCTTAAGGACGGCCACAGATACGCAGTATTTT. The genes are TRBV7-3 and TRBJ2-3; D is uncertain. V lost 1 base and J lost 2, with 7 bases in between. Germline values: CDR1 SGHTA, CDR2 FQGTGA. There are 14 residues in the CDR3.